These 28 T cell receptor beta chains were sequenced from one sample in a study of vaccination effects on CD4 cells after COVID-19 (dated by TCRdb to 2022 to 2024). In the ViraFEST assay, PBMC were stimulated with viral peptide pools, and antigen-specific CD4+ T cell clonotypes were then identified by expansion using TCR sequencing. After less than 13 days of culture, CD4+ T cells were isolated with the EasySep CD4+ T cell isolation kit. PCR-confirmed SARS-CoV-2 infection had occurred in convalescent patients between March and December 2020, before the Alpha, Beta and Delta variants emerged in the United States. Each participant got two doses of an mRNA SARS-CoV-2 vaccine, either BNT162b2 or mRNA-1273. These TCRs are of unknown antigen specificity. The library was generated by the immunoSEQ multiplex PCR assay. TCRdb obtained this table from immuneACCESS and retained in-frame rearrangements with V and J assigned. These tables miss some clones; where compared with another copy, unresolved V genes account for less than half of the shortfall, and the remainder is unexplained. The table for this sample lists approximately 15,000 clones; around three quarters of them were counted only once. In total, the top ten clones hold about 22% of the sample.

Material: CD4+ T cells from PBMCs cultured with HCoV-NL63 spike peptides, obtained after COVID-19 vaccination. Interpreted using the paper, the cell subset or site label stands for: HCoV-NL63 spike overlapping peptide pool stimulation. The receptors shown here come from a human donor who had a prior SARS-CoV-2 infection.

J is TRBJ1-2 and V is TRBV2, with D unclear. CDR3 length: 13 amino acids. The V end was cut by 7 bases, the J end by 2 bases, with 11 bases between. From germline, CDR1 is SNHLY and CDR2 FYNNEI. The CDR3 is CASNGIENYGYTF. CDR3 nucleotide sequence: TGTGCCAGCAACGGGATAGAGAACTATGGCTACACCTTC.

The chain has TRBV9 and TRBJ2-2, with D possibly TRBD2 on 5 matching bases. Between the trimmed V and J ends, which lost 3 bases and 3 bases, there was a span of 12 bases. This CDR3 comprises 15 residues. The germline V gene encodes CDR1 SGDLS and CDR2 YYNGEE. CDR3 in amino acids: CASSASGWDTGELFF. The CDR3 nucleotides read TGTGCCAGCAGCGCCAGCGGATGGGACACCGGGGAGCTGTTTTTT.

The chain employs TRBV24-1 and TRBJ1-5; no reliable D call. The V gene's germline CDR1 is KGHDR and CDR2 SFDVKD. The V and J ends lost 4 bases and 0 bases respectively, with 18 bases between them. The CDR3 is made up of 18 amino acids. CDR3 DNA sequence: TGTGCCACCAGTGACTCGTCGTTTCAGTTAAGTAGCAATCAGCCCCAGCATTTT. Translation: CATSDSSFQLSSNQPQHF.

This chain connects TRBV2 to TRBJ1-2; 12 positions agree with TRBD1. J was trimmed by 8 bases and V by 4 bases; bases with no gene match: 8. Germline V gene data show CDR1 as SNHLY and CDR2 as FYNNEI. The length of the CDR3 is 15 residues. In nucleotides, the CDR3 is TGTGCCAGCAGTGGGGGACAGGGGGCCGGCTACGGCTACACCTTC. Residues: CASSGGQGAGYGYTF.

The chain carries TRBV5-1 and TRBJ1-2; no clear D gene. CDR1 is SGHRS, CDR2 YFSETQ, per germline. CDR3 length equals 15 residues. Trimming took 2 bases from V and 3 from J, leaving 14 bases between them. This CDR3 is CASSFQYPGDYGYTF. The CDR3 bases are TGCGCCAGCAGCTTTCAGTACCCCGGGGACTATGGCTACACCTTC.

The chain carries TRBV27 and TRBJ2-2, with 8 bases lining up with TRBD1. The CDR3 extends over 18 amino acids. Germline assignment: CDR1 MNHEY and CDR2 SMNVEV (reference sequence). Losses at the gene ends were 4 bases for V and 0 bases for J; bases not matched to a gene: 10. The CDR3 DNA is TGTGCCAGCAGTTCCGCCGGACAGGGCGGGCCGAACACCGGGGAGCTGTTTTTT. Translating gives CASSSAGQGGPNTGELFF.

V usage is TRBV9 and J usage is TRBJ1-1, with D uncertain. The V gene lost 3 bases and the J gene lost 4 bases, with 13 bases spanning the gap. Germline CDR1 is SGDLS and CDR2 is YYNGEE. This CDR3 contains 14 residues. The CDR3: CASSADSHSTEAFF. As DNA, the CDR3 is TGTGCCAGCAGCGCGGACTCGCACAGCACTGAAGCTTTCTTT.

The chain couples TRBV11-3 to TRBJ2-4, with 7 bases matching TRBD2. V was pared by 0 bases and J by 9 bases, with 2 bases of the junction left unmatched. Per the germline V gene, CDR1 is SGHNT and CDR2 is YENEEA. The CDR3 has 13 residues. This CDR3 is CASSLEGTTIQYF. The CDR3, as DNA: TGTGCCAGCAGCTTAGAGGGGACTACCATTCAGTACTTC. Complete variable domain (other parts from reference TRBV11-3 and TRBJ2-4): EAGVVQSPRYKIIEKKQPVAFWCNPISGHNTLYWYLQNLGQGPELLIRYENEEAVDDSQLPKDRFSAERLKGVDSTLKIQPAELGDSAVYLCASSLEGTTIQYFGAGTRLSVL.

The chain employs TRBV7-2 and TRBJ2-5, with a possible D match to TRBD2 (5 bases). The CDR3 loop spans 13 amino acids. The V gene lost 4 bases and the J gene lost 1 base, with 7 bases spanning the gap. In germline, CDR1 is SGHTA, CDR2 FQGNSA. Here the CDR3 reads CASSYGVQETQYF. In DNA, the CDR3 is TGTGCCAGCAGCTACGGGGTCCAAGAGACCCAGTACTTC.

In nucleotides, the CDR3 is TGTGCCAGTAGTCGGCTAGCGGACTCCTACAATGAGCAGTTCTTC. Amino acid sequence: CASSRLADSYNEQFF. The chain has TRBV19 and TRBJ2-1; 7 bases line up with TRBD2. This CDR3 has 15 residues. Germline V gives CDR1 LNHDA, CDR2 SQIVND (reference sequence). Trimming at V came to 5 bases and at J to 0 bases, leaving 4 bases not matched to a gene.

V is TRBV2 and J is TRBJ2-7; TRBD2 matches 10 bases. The V gene's germline CDR1 is SNHLY and CDR2 FYNNEI. The CDR3 totals 13 residues. J lost 7 bases, V lost 8 bases, and 8 bases had no gene match. In DNA, the CDR3 is TGTGCCAGCCGAGTGATAGCGGGGGGAGAGCAGTACTTC. Residues: CASRVIAGGEQYF.

The chain has TRBV10-3 and TRBJ2-1; no clear D gene. Per germline, CDR1 ENHRY and CDR2 SYGVKD. The CDR3 runs 15 residues. The V and J ends lost 3 bases and 9 bases respectively, with 18 bases between them. CDR3 region: CAISDLNAGISEQFF. In DNA, the CDR3 is TGTGCCATCAGTGACTTGAACGCCGGCATCAGTGAGCAGTTCTTC.

The J gene is TRBJ1-1, the V gene TRBV4-2; TRBD1 matches at 10 bases. V lost 2 bases and J lost 6; bases outside the gene matches: 12. In germline, CDR1 is LGHNA, CDR2 YNFKEQ. CDR3 length: 17 amino acids. The CDR3: CASSQIRGTGAGAEAFF. DNA for the CDR3: TGTGCCAGCAGCCAAATTCGGGGGACAGGGGCTGGGGCTGAAGCTTTCTTT.

As DNA, the CDR3 is TGTGCCAGCAGCTACAGGGGGCAGCTTTATGGCTACACCTTC. It specifies CASSYRGQLYGYTF. The chain uses TRBV5-4 and TRBJ1-2; TRBD1 agrees at 9 bases. Germline lookup yields CDR1 SGHNT and CDR2 YYREEE (reference sequence). This CDR3 contains 14 residues. V shed 3 bases, J shed 5 bases, and the junction held 5 bases outside the gene matches.

The V gene is TRBV6-5, the J gene TRBJ2-5; D possibly matches TRBD1 or TRBD2 (5 bases each). Trimming cost V 2 bases and J 3 bases, with 10 bases left between them. This CDR3 spans 14 amino acids. Per germline, CDR1 MNHEY and CDR2 SVGAGI. CDR3 sequence: CASSYQGRKETQYF. Here the CDR3 DNA reads TGTGCCAGCAGTTACCAGGGACGGAAAGAGACCCAGTACTTC.

The rearrangement uses TRBV28 and TRBJ2-3, with 8 bases lining up with TRBD2. The CDR3 has 16 amino acids. J gave up 5 bases and V 5 bases, and 12 bases lay outside the gene matches. Germline CDR1 reads MDHEN; CDR2 reads SYDVKM. The CDR3 nucleotides are TGTGCCAGCAGTCCGTTAGCGGGGCTTGGGGGAGATACGCAGTATTTT. Its protein is CASSPLAGLGGDTQYF.

The chain carries TRBV19 and TRBJ2-6; D perhaps matches TRBD2 (6 bases). The CDR3 length is 18 residues. Germline lookup yields CDR1 LNHDA and CDR2 SQIVND (reference sequence). V gave up 5 bases and J gave up 0 bases, with 17 bases separating them. The CDR3: CASSFRVAESSGANVLTF. The CDR3 bases are TGTGCCAGTAGTTTTAGGGTAGCGGAAAGCTCTGGGGCCAACGTCCTGACTTTC.

V gene TRBV10-2 combines with J gene TRBJ2-7; the match to TRBD1 covers 11 bases. Germline CDR1 is WSHSY and CDR2 is SAAADI. The CDR3 has 14 amino acids. Trimming at V came to 6 bases and at J to 7 bases, leaving 8 bases not matched to a gene. CDR3 loop: CASRGTGGDGEQYF. CDR3 sequence (DNA): TGCGCCAGCAGGGGGACAGGGGGGGATGGTGAGCAGTACTTC.

This chain links TRBV5-1 with TRBJ2-2, with D unresolved. The CDR3 covers 17 residues. V lost 5 bases, J lost 1 base, and 18 bases lay in between. CDR1 is SGHRS and CDR2 is YFSETQ in the germline V gene. The DNA of the CDR3 is TGCGCCAGCAGGCGGCAGCCTACCGATCGGAACACCGGGGAGCTGTTTTTT. It encodes CASRRQPTDRNTGELFF.

The chain is built from TRBV6-5 and TRBJ2-3, with no clear D. In germline, CDR1 is MNHEY, CDR2 SVGAGI. Trimming cost V 0 bases and J 8 bases, with 6 bases left between them. This CDR3 is 12 amino acids long. DNA for the CDR3: TGTGCCAGCAGTTACTCAACTGGTACGCAGTATTTT. This encodes CASSYSTGTQYF.

The J gene is TRBJ2-1, the V gene TRBV27; 7 bases line up with TRBD1. This CDR3 has 15 residues. The ends lost 6 bases at V and 1 base at J; junction bases unmatched: 6. Germline V lookup: CDR1 MNHEY, CDR2 SMNVEV (reference sequence). The CDR3 DNA reads as TGTGCCAGCAGGAGACAGGGAGTATCCTACAATGAGCAGTTCTTC. It is translated as CASRRQGVSYNEQFF.

This clone was counted once. The V call is TRBV6-5, the J call TRBJ1-6, with 8 bases that match TRBD1. From germline, CDR1 is MNHEY and CDR2 SVGAGI. With V trimmed by 10 bases and J by 9 bases, 5 bases remained unmatched. CDR3 length equals 12 residues. The CDR3 DNA reads as TGTGCCACCACGGACAGGGTTTCACCCCTCCACTTT. This translates into CATTDRVSPLHF.

In this sample, this clone turned up once. The V gene is TRBV10-3, the J gene TRBJ2-7, with 11 bases aligning to TRBD2. CDR1 is ENHRY and CDR2 is SYGVKD in the germline V gene. The CDR3 has 17 residues. The junction had 12 bases not matched to a gene; V was cut back by 8 bases and J by 0 bases. CDR3 bases: TGTGCCATCGCCGGGACTAGCGGAGGACGTGGCTCCTACGAGCAGTACTTC. Amino acids: CAIAGTSGGRGSYEQYF.

This clone has just one count. V is TRBV11-2 and J is TRBJ2-2; 10 bases match TRBD1. The CDR3 runs 17 residues. CDR1 and CDR2 (germline): SGHAT, FQNNGV. J was trimmed by 8 bases and V by 4 bases; bases with no gene match: 13. Here the CDR3 DNA reads TGTGCCAGCAGCTCAAGGGCTCCGGGACAGGGGAGAGGGGAGCTGTTTTTT. It codes for CASSSRAPGQGRGELFF. Looking up the rest from reference TRBV11-2 and TRBJ2-2 gives the full variable domain: EAGVAQSPRYKIIEKRQSVAFWCNPISGHATLYWYQQILGQGPKLLIQFQNNGVVDDSQLPKDRFSAERLKGVDSTLKIQPAKLEDSAVYLCASSSRAPGQGRGELFFGEGSRLTVL.

The CDR3 region is CASSPVRYHNYGYTF. CDR3 DNA sequence: TGTGCCAGCAGCCCCGTCAGGTACCACAACTATGGCTACACCTTC. The chain couples TRBV11-2 to TRBJ1-2; D ambiguous. The ends were cut back, 5 bases at V and 2 bases at J, with 15 bases in the middle. This CDR3 has 15 residues. Germline CDR1 and CDR2: SGHAT and FQNNGV.

The rearrangement uses TRBV6-5 and TRBJ1-3; 7 positions match TRBD1. CDR3 length equals 15 residues. In germline, CDR1 is MNHEY, CDR2 SVGAGI. Trimming cost V 2 bases and J 4 bases; bases outside gene matches: 5. Here the CDR3 reads CASSYGTVRGNTIYF. As DNA, the CDR3 is TGTGCCAGCAGTTACGGGACAGTGCGCGGAAACACCATATATTTT.

This chain connects TRBV5-1 to TRBJ2-1, with 11 bases fitting TRBD2. This CDR3 is 17 amino acids long. The V gene's germline CDR1 is SGHRS and CDR2 YFSETQ. V was clipped by 6 bases and J by 2 bases; unmatched bases: 10. The CDR3 spells CASTRGLAGGAYNEQFF. In nucleotides, the CDR3 is TGCGCCAGCACCCGCGGTCTAGCGGGGGGCGCCTACAATGAGCAGTTCTTC.

The genes are TRBV9 and TRBJ1-3; D not certain. V gave up 4 bases and J gave up 1 base, with 12 bases separating them. This CDR3 is 15 amino acids long. Germline assignment: CDR1 SGDLS and CDR2 YYNGEE. CDR3 in DNA: TGTGCCAGCAGCCGCACAGACCGTTCTGGAAACACCATATATTTT. Its protein product is CASSRTDRSGNTIYF.